This T cell receptor beta chain was sequenced in a study of cytomegalovirus exposure and HLA in healthy donors. Study outcomes and limitations: TCR beta V segments were, for the most part, productive about 87% or about 30% of the time in an earlier analysis. As a later analysis revealed, the rate of TCR association differed by HLA locus, with DRB1 most and HLA-C fewest.

Note on this clone: What it recognizes is unknown.

With 60 Vbeta and 13 Jbeta primers, the PCR was carried out. Measured with immunoSEQ multiplex PCR; TCRdb has only the in-frame clones, and not every one. Among tens of thousands of clones listed, around 79% were seen once. Trimming cost V 5 bases and J 2 bases, with 12 bases left between them. The CDR3 is 15 residues long. Germline CDR1 and CDR2: MDHEN and SYDVKM. This sequence was found in a woman in her thirties or forties in good health and CMV-seropositive. The chain carries TRBV28 and TRBJ2-2; no clear D. The source material was PBMCs. As DNA, the CDR3 is TGTGCCAGCAGTGCGGCAACGGAAAACACCGGGGAGCTGTTTTTT. Its translation: CASSAATENTGELFF.